A selection of T cell receptor beta chains follows, all from one sample in a study of CD8 T cells in Susac syndrome. TCRdb redid the calling of the immunoSEQ multiplex PCR reads with MiXCR, one entry per CDR3 protein. The sample comprises 250,000 to 350,000 distinct CDR3 sequences, approximately 81% of which are singletons, and over 0.1% rests with the top ten. The sequencing sample was made of CD8+ T cells from PBMCs. These receptors all come from a human donor with multiple sclerosis. The CDR3 runs from the conserved cysteine through the conserved F or W. The order of the fields is V gene, J gene, D gene, clone size, CDR3 protein, CDR3 DNA. D genes are given only for firm matches. Part of the rows lack a size; the others show once, few, many or a class for expanded clones.

v_call: TRBV20-1; j_call: TRBJ2-5; d_call: -; clone_size: once; cdr3_aa: CSARVFSGALSETQYF; cdr3_nt: TGCAGTGCTAGAGTTTTCTCGGGAGCCCTGAGTGAGACCCAGTACTTC
v_call: TRBV9; j_call: TRBJ2-7; d_call: TRBD2; clone_size: -; cdr3_aa: CASSASLGLAGEEQYF; cdr3_nt: TGTGCCAGCAGCGCCTCGTTAGGGCTAGCGGGAGAGGAGCAGTACTTC
v_call: TRBV7-6; j_call: TRBJ2-1; d_call: TRBD2; clone_size: -; cdr3_aa: CASSPGLAPNNEQFF; cdr3_nt: TGTGCCAGCAGCCCGGGACTAGCGCCGAACAATGAGCAGTTCTTC
v_call: TRBV6-5; j_call: TRBJ1-2; d_call: -; clone_size: -; cdr3_aa: CASSYGGARGYTF; cdr3_nt: TGTGCCAGCAGTTATGGGGGGGCGAGGGGCTACACCTTC
v_call: TRBV14; j_call: TRBJ1-2; d_call: -; clone_size: -; cdr3_aa: CASSQEGLAAPGGYTF; cdr3_nt: TGTGCCAGCAGCCAAGAGGGCCTTGCGGCTCCCGGGGGCTACACCTTC
v_call: TRBV9; j_call: TRBJ2-7; d_call: TRBD1; clone_size: -; cdr3_aa: CASSPSGQPNEQYF; cdr3_nt: TGTGCCAGCAGCCCTTCGGGACAGCCCAACGAGCAGTACTTC
v_call: TRBV28; j_call: TRBJ2-2; d_call: -; clone_size: -; cdr3_aa: CASSHRYTGELFF; cdr3_nt: TGTGCCAGCAGTCACAGATACACCGGGGAGCTGTTTTTT
v_call: TRBV7-9; j_call: TRBJ2-1; d_call: TRBD2; clone_size: few; cdr3_aa: CASSPVAGGSYNEQFF; cdr3_nt: TGTGCCAGCAGCCCCGTAGCGGGGGGTAGCTACAATGAGCAGTTCTTC
v_call: TRBV29-1; j_call: TRBJ2-2; d_call: TRBD2; clone_size: -; cdr3_aa: CSVEDQLAGVAGELFF; cdr3_nt: TGCAGCGTTGAAGATCAACTAGCGGGAGTGGCGGGGGAGCTGTTTTTT
v_call: TRBV20-1; j_call: TRBJ1-1; d_call: TRBD1; clone_size: -; cdr3_aa: CSARSGTGIFRREAFF; cdr3_nt: TGCAGTGCCAGGTCCGGGACAGGAATATTCCGCCGTGAAGCTTTCTTT
v_call: TRBV6-2/TRBV6-3; j_call: TRBJ2-5; d_call: -; clone_size: -; cdr3_aa: CASTRLPGRETQYF; cdr3_nt: TGTGCCAGCACAAGACTGCCGGGACGGGAGACCCAGTACTTC
v_call: TRBV7-9; j_call: TRBJ2-1; d_call: -; clone_size: -; cdr3_aa: CASSPRLVPSYNEQFF; cdr3_nt: TGTGCCAGCAGCCCCAGACTAGTTCCCTCCTACAATGAGCAGTTCTTC
v_call: TRBV19; j_call: TRBJ1-1; d_call: TRBD1; clone_size: few; cdr3_aa: CASSFSGTGRTEAFF; cdr3_nt: TGTGCCAGTAGTTTCTCCGGGACAGGGAGGACTGAAGCTTTCTTT
v_call: TRBV14; j_call: TRBJ2-4; d_call: TRBD2; clone_size: -; cdr3_aa: CASSRSGSIAKNIQYF; cdr3_nt: TGTGCCAGCAGCCGTAGCGGGAGTATAGCCAAAAACATTCAGTACTTC
v_call: TRBV9; j_call: TRBJ1-1; d_call: -; clone_size: -; cdr3_aa: CASSLNNKEAFF; cdr3_nt: TGTGCCAGCAGCCTTAATAACAAGGAAGCTTTCTTT
v_call: TRBV19; j_call: TRBJ1-5; d_call: -; clone_size: -; cdr3_aa: CASSMFITGVEGNQPQHF; cdr3_nt: TGTGCCAGTAGTATGTTTATCACCGGGGTAGAGGGCAATCAGCCCCAGCATTTT
v_call: TRBV7-9; j_call: TRBJ2-7; d_call: TRBD2; clone_size: -; cdr3_aa: CASSGAGTSGDLSYEQYF; cdr3_nt: TGTGCCAGCAGCGGGGCAGGGACTAGCGGAGACCTCTCCTACGAGCAGTACTTC
v_call: TRBV7-3; j_call: TRBJ2-3; d_call: TRBD2; clone_size: -; cdr3_aa: CASSYGTSGGTDTQYF; cdr3_nt: TGTGCCAGCAGTTACGGGACTAGCGGGGGCACAGATACGCAGTATTTT
v_call: TRBV13; j_call: TRBJ2-5; d_call: TRBD2; clone_size: -; cdr3_aa: CASSFSGTQAETQYF; cdr3_nt: TGTGCCAGCAGCTTTAGCGGGACCCAGGCGGAGACCCAGTACTTC
v_call: TRBV5-1; j_call: TRBJ2-1; d_call: -; clone_size: -; cdr3_aa: CASRATRDEQFF; cdr3_nt: TGCGCCAGCAGGGCCACTAGAGATGAGCAGTTCTTC
v_call: TRBV28; j_call: TRBJ2-4; d_call: -; clone_size: few; cdr3_aa: CASSSGTELAKNIQYF; cdr3_nt: TGTGCCAGCAGTTCCGGGACGGAACTAGCCAAAAACATTCAGTACTTC
v_call: TRBV27; j_call: TRBJ2-7; d_call: -; clone_size: -; cdr3_aa: CASSFGTDDEQYF; cdr3_nt: TGTGCCAGCAGTTTCGGGACGGACGACGAGCAGTACTTC
v_call: TRBV5-1; j_call: TRBJ2-3; d_call: -; clone_size: -; cdr3_aa: CASTLRGNKDTQYF; cdr3_nt: TGCGCCAGCACCCTCCGGGGAAACAAGGATACGCAGTATTTT
v_call: TRBV20-1; j_call: TRBJ2-2; d_call: TRBD2; clone_size: -; cdr3_aa: CSASEWASGVGTGELFF; cdr3_nt: TGCAGTGCTAGCGAATGGGCTAGCGGGGTTGGGACCGGGGAGCTGTTTTTT
v_call: TRBV20-1; j_call: TRBJ2-7; d_call: TRBD2; clone_size: -; cdr3_aa: CSARGGRAGVYEQYF; cdr3_nt: TGCAGTGCTAGAGGGGGGAGGGCCGGGGTCTACGAGCAGTACTTC
v_call: TRBV11-2; j_call: TRBJ1-1; d_call: -; clone_size: -; cdr3_aa: CASSLGALTGVTEAFF; cdr3_nt: TGTGCCAGCAGCTTAGGGGCACTAACGGGGGTTACTGAAGCTTTCTTT
v_call: TRBV25-1; j_call: TRBJ1-2; d_call: -; clone_size: -; cdr3_aa: CASSGPLQGNYGYTF; cdr3_nt: TGTGCCAGCAGTGGTCCCCTCCAGGGAAACTATGGCTACACCTTC
v_call: TRBV28; j_call: TRBJ2-5; d_call: TRBD1; clone_size: -; cdr3_aa: CASSPSRTGRNMETQYF; cdr3_nt: TGTGCCAGCAGTCCCTCCCGGACAGGGCGTAATATGGAGACCCAGTACTTC
v_call: TRBV9; j_call: TRBJ2-7; d_call: -; clone_size: many; cdr3_aa: CASGGSYEQYF; cdr3_nt: TGTGCCAGCGGGGGCTCCTACGAGCAGTACTTC
v_call: TRBV6-1; j_call: TRBJ2-1; d_call: -; clone_size: -; cdr3_aa: CASSEMKGLGQFF; cdr3_nt: TGTGCCAGCAGTGAAATGAAGGGGCTTGGGCAGTTCTTC
v_call: TRBV4-2; j_call: TRBJ2-1; d_call: -; clone_size: -; cdr3_aa: CASSQDDEHDEQFF; cdr3_nt: TGTGCCAGCAGCCAAGACGACGAGCACGATGAGCAGTTCTTC
v_call: TRBV6-1; j_call: TRBJ1-1; d_call: TRBD1; clone_size: few; cdr3_aa: CASSAGQGWTEAFF; cdr3_nt: TGTGCCAGCAGTGCGGGACAGGGTTGGACTGAAGCTTTCTTT
v_call: TRBV6-2/TRBV6-3; j_call: TRBJ2-6; d_call: -; clone_size: -; cdr3_aa: CASKTGANVLTF; cdr3_nt: TGTGCCAGCAAGACTGGGGCCAACGTCCTGACTTTC
v_call: TRBV10-3; j_call: TRBJ2-2; d_call: TRBD1; clone_size: once; cdr3_aa: CAISSPDRGGGELFF; cdr3_nt: TGTGCCATCAGTTCACCCGACAGGGGAGGTGGGGAGCTGTTTTTT
v_call: TRBV28; j_call: TRBJ2-5; d_call: TRBD2; clone_size: -; cdr3_aa: CASSHYLAGQETQYF; cdr3_nt: TGTGCCAGCAGTCACTACTTAGCGGGACAAGAGACCCAGTACTTC
v_call: TRBV27; j_call: TRBJ2-7; d_call: -; clone_size: few; cdr3_aa: CASSPRSTSYEQYF; cdr3_nt: TGTGCCAGCAGTCCGAGAAGCACCTCCTACGAGCAGTACTTC
v_call: TRBV27; j_call: TRBJ2-2; d_call: -; clone_size: few; cdr3_aa: CASSPGLGTGELFF; cdr3_nt: TGTGCCAGCAGTCCCGGGCTGGGCACCGGGGAGCTGTTTTTT
v_call: TRBV4-1; j_call: TRBJ1-5; d_call: -; clone_size: -; cdr3_aa: CASSLDKTQPQHF; cdr3_nt: TGCGCCAGCAGCTTAGACAAGACTCAGCCCCAGCATTTT
v_call: TRBV27; j_call: TRBJ2-5; d_call: TRBD2; clone_size: -; cdr3_aa: CASSGLAGADGETQYF; cdr3_nt: TGTGCCAGCAGCGGACTAGCGGGCGCCGATGGAGAGACCCAGTACTTC
v_call: TRBV9; j_call: TRBJ2-2; d_call: -; clone_size: once; cdr3_aa: CASSVQSAKNTGELFF; cdr3_nt: TGTGCCAGCAGCGTACAGTCCGCGAAGAACACCGGGGAGCTGTTTTTT
v_call: TRBV7-9; j_call: TRBJ2-7; d_call: -; clone_size: -; cdr3_aa: CASSLAGERAYEQYF; cdr3_nt: TGTGCCAGCAGCCTTGCTGGAGAGAGAGCCTACGAGCAGTACTTC
v_call: TRBV27; j_call: TRBJ2-3; d_call: TRBD1; clone_size: -; cdr3_aa: CASSYNSWTGETDTQYF; cdr3_nt: TGTGCCAGCAGTTACAACTCCTGGACAGGGGAGACAGATACGCAGTATTTT
v_call: TRBV7-8; j_call: TRBJ1-1; d_call: -; clone_size: -; cdr3_aa: CASSLYPGGTLNTEAFF; cdr3_nt: TGTGCCAGCAGCTTATACCCGGGGGGGACGTTAAACACTGAAGCTTTCTTT
v_call: TRBV6-2/TRBV6-3; j_call: TRBJ2-7; d_call: TRBD2; clone_size: -; cdr3_aa: CASTGLAERYEQYF; cdr3_nt: TGTGCCAGTACGGGACTAGCGGAGCGTTACGAGCAGTACTTC
v_call: TRBV27; j_call: TRBJ1-4; d_call: -; clone_size: -; cdr3_aa: CASSLGPGANEKLFF; cdr3_nt: TGTGCCAGCAGTTTGGGCCCGGGGGCTAATGAAAAACTGTTTTTT
v_call: TRBV27; j_call: TRBJ1-1; d_call: TRBD1; clone_size: -; cdr3_aa: CASSLIVGGQREAFF; cdr3_nt: TGTGCCAGCAGTTTAATAGTTGGGGGACAGCGCGAAGCTTTCTTT
v_call: TRBV13; j_call: TRBJ2-1; d_call: TRBD2; clone_size: -; cdr3_aa: CASSPRTSGRLVGQFF; cdr3_nt: TGTGCCAGCAGCCCCAGGACTAGCGGGAGACTGGTGGGGCAGTTCTTC
v_call: TRBV27; j_call: TRBJ2-3; d_call: -; clone_size: -; cdr3_aa: CASSHGTDTQYF; cdr3_nt: TGTGCCAGCAGCCACGGCACAGATACGCAGTATTTT
v_call: TRBV9; j_call: TRBJ1-2; d_call: -; clone_size: -; cdr3_aa: CASSPHNGDNYGYTF; cdr3_nt: TGTGCCAGCAGCCCCCACAATGGAGATAACTATGGCTACACCTTC
v_call: TRBV30; j_call: TRBJ1-1; d_call: -; clone_size: once; cdr3_aa: CAWSVHGNTEAFF; cdr3_nt: TGTGCCTGGAGTGTACATGGGAACACTGAAGCTTTCTTT
v_call: TRBV12-3/TRBV12-4; j_call: TRBJ2-6; d_call: -; clone_size: once; cdr3_aa: CASRLGPSFGANVLTF; cdr3_nt: TGTGCCAGCAGATTGGGACCCAGCTTCGGGGCCAACGTCCTGACTTTC
v_call: TRBV19; j_call: TRBJ2-6; d_call: TRBD2; clone_size: -; cdr3_aa: CASSTSGGYVLTF; cdr3_nt: TGTGCCAGTAGCACCTCGGGGGGATACGTCCTGACTTTC